This T cell receptor beta chain is from a study of cytomegalovirus exposure and HLA in healthy donors. About the study: Earlier, about 180 million T cells were analyzed, and approximately 110 million unique TCR beta sequences were found among them.

Of note for this clone: Antigen unknown.

Study conclusions and caveats: One variant, a missense change in DCLRE1C, was linked in a later analysis to TCR beta V- and J-gene trimming. Highest at DRB1 and lowest at HLA-C, TCR association rates differed among HLA loci in a later analysis. Across donors, most TCRs were seen rarely, yet some public ones were widespread.

With V trimmed by 5 bases and J by 4 bases, 10 bases remained unmatched. In germline, CDR1 is SGHAT, CDR2 FQNNGV. The CDR3 covers 16 residues. 60 Vbeta and 13 Jbeta primers were used in PCR. The data were produced by immunoSEQ multiplex PCR, yet TCRdb's version contains in-frame clones alone and is incomplete. The sample yields about 250,000 clones, 85% seen once. What was sequenced was PBMCs. This receptor was taken from a girl aged 2-9 years in good health and CMV-seronegative. The genes are TRBV11-2 and TRBJ2-1; TRBD1 matches 8 bases. CDR3 residues: CASSLGPGQVYNEQFF. The CDR3 DNA follows: TGTGCCAGCAGCCTAGGACCGGGACAGGTATACAATGAGCAGTTCTTC.